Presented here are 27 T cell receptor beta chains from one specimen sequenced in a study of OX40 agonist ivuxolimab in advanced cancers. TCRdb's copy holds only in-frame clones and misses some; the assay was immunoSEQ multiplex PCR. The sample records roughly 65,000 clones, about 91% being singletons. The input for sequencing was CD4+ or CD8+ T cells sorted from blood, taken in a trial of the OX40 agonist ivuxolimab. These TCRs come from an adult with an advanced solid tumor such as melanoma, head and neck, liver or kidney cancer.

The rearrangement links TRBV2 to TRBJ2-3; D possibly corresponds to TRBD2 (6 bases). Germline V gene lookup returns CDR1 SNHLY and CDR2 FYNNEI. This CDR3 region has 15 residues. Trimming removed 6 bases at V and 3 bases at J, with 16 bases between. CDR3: CASRSIGGLTDTQYF. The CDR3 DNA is TGTGCCAGCAGGTCAATAGGAGGGTTAACAGATACGCAGTATTTT.

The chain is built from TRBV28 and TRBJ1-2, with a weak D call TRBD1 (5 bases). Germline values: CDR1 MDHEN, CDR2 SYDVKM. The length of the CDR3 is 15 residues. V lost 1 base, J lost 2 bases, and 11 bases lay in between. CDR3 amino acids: CASSLLGTPNYGYTF. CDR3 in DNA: TGTGCCAGCAGTTTATTGGGGACGCCGAACTATGGCTACACCTTC.

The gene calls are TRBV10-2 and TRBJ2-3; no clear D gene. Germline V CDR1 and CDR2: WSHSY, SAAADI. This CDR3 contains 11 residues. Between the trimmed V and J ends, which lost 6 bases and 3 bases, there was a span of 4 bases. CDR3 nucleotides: TGCGCCAGCAGGTTTACAGATACGCAGTATTTT. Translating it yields CASRFTDTQYF.

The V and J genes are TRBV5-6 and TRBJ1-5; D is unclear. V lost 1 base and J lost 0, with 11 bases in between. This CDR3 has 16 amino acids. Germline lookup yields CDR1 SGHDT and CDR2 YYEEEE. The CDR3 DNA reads TGTGCCAGCAGCTTGTGGAACCAGAATAGCAATCAGCCCCAGCATTTT. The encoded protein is CASSLWNQNSNQPQHF.

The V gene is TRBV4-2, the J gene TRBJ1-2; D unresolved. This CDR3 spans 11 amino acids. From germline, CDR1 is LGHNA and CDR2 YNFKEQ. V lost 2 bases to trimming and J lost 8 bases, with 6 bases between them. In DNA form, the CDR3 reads TGTGCCAGCAGCCAACAAGCCGGCTACACCTTC. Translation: CASSQQAGYTF.

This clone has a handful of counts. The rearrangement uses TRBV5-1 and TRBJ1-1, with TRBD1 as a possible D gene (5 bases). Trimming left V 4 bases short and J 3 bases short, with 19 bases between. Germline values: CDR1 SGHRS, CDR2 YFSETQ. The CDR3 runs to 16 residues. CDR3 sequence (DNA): TGCGCCAGCAGCCTCAGGGCCGGAGCCCGAGACACTGAAGCTTTCTTT. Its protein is CASSLRAGARDTEAFF.

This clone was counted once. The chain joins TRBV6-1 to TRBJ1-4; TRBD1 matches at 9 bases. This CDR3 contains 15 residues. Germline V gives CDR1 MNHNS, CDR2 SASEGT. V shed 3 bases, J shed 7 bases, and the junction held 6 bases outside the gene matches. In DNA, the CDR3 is TGTGCCAGCAGTGACGGACAGGGGTTCGGTGAAAAACTGTTTTTT. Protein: CASSDGQGFGEKLFF.

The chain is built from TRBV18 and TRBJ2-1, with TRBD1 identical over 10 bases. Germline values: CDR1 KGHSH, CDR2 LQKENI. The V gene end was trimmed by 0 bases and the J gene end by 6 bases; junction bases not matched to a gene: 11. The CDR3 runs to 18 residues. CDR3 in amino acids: CASSPPGFWDRGSNEQFF. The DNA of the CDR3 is TGTGCCAGCTCACCACCCGGGTTTTGGGACAGGGGTTCCAATGAGCAGTTCTTC.

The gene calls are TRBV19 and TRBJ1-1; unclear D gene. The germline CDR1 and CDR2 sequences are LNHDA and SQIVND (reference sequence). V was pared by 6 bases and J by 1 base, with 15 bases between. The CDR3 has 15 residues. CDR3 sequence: CASRMDLVRNTEAFF. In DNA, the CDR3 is TGTGCCAGTAGAATGGACCTTGTACGGAACACTGAAGCTTTCTTT.

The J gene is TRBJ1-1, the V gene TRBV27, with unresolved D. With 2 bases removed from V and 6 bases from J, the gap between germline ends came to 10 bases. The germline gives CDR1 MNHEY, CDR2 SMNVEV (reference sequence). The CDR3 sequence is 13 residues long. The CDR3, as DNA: TGTGCCAGCAGTTTAAAAGGAGCCTCTGAAGCTTTCTTT. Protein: CASSLKGASEAFF.

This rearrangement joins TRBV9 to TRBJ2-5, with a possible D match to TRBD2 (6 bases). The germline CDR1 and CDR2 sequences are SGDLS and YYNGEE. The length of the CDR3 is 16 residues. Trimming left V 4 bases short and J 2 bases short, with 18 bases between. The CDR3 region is CASSTRAGAGQETQYF. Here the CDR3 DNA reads TGTGCCAGCAGCACGCGGGCCGGGGCGGGGCAAGAGACCCAGTACTTC.

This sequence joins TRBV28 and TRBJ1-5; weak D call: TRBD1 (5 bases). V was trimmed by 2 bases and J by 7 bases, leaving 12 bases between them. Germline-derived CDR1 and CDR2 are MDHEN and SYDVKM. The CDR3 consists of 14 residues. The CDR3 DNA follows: TGTGCCAGCAGTTTAGGGGGAAAGGGACAGCCCCAGCATTTT. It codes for CASSLGGKGQPQHF.

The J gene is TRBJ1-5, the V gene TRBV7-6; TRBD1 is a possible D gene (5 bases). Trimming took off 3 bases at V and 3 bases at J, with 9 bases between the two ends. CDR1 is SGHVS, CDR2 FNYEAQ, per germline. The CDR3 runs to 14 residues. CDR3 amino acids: CASSLGGVNQPQHF. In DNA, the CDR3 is TGTGCCAGCAGCTTGGGGGGGGTCAATCAGCCCCAGCATTTT.

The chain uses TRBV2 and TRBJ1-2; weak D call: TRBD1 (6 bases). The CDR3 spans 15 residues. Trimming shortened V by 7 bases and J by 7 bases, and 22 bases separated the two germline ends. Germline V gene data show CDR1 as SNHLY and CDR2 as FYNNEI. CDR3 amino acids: CASTEGGREGSGYTF. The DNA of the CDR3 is TGTGCCAGCACCGAGGGGGGCAGGGAAGGGTCTGGCTACACCTTC.

The CDR3 sequence: CASSVGRMVPDEQYF. CDR3 in DNA: TGTGCCAGCAGCGTAGGGAGGATGGTACCAGATGAGCAGTACTTC. The chain employs TRBV9 and TRBJ2-7, with D perhaps matching TRBD2 (5 bases). Looked up from germline, CDR1 is SGDLS and CDR2 is YYNGEE. The CDR3 runs 15 residues. The V gene lost 0 bases and the J gene lost 7 bases, with 17 bases spanning the gap.

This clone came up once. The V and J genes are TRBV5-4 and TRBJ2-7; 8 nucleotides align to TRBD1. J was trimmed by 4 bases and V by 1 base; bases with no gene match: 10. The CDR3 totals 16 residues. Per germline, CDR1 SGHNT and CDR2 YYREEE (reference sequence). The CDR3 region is CASSLPLTGQDYEQYF. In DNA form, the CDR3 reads TGTGCCAGCAGCTTGCCCCTTACGGGACAGGATTACGAGCAGTACTTC.

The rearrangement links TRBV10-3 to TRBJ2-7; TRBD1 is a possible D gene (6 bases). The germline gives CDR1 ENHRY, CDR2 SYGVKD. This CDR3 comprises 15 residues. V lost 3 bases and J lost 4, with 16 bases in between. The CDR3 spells CAISDPEGGEYEQYF. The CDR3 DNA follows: TGTGCCATCAGTGACCCAGAAGGGGGAGAGTACGAGCAGTACTTC.

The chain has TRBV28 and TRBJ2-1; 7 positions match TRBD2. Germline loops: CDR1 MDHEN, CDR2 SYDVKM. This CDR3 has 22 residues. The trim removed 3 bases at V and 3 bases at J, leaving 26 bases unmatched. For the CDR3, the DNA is TGTGCCAGCAGTTTTCGTTTTATTGTCGCCGACCCGACTAGCAGCGACTACAATGAGCAGTTCTTC. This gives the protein CASSFRFIVADPTSSDYNEQFF.

CDR3 sequence reads: CASSFVGELFF. DNA of the CDR3: TGTGCCAGCAGTTTTGTTGGGGAGCTGTTTTTT. The chain is built from TRBV28 and TRBJ2-2; D unresolved. CDR1 is MDHEN and CDR2 is SYDVKM in the germline V gene. V gave up 3 bases and J gave up 8 bases, with 4 bases separating them. The CDR3 has 11 amino acids.

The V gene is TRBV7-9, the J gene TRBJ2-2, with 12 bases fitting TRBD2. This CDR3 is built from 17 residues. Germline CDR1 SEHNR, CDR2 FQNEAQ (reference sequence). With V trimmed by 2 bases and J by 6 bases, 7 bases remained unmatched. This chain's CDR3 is CASSLYPSGRGSGELFF. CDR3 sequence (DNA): TGTGCCAGCAGCTTATATCCTAGCGGGAGGGGATCCGGGGAGCTGTTTTTT.

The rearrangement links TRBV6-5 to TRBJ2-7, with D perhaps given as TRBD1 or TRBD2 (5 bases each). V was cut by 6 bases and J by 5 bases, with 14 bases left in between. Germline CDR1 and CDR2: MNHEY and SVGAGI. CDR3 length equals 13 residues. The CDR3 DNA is TGTGCCAGCAGACCATCCGGGACGAACGAGCAGTACTTC. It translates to CASRPSGTNEQYF.

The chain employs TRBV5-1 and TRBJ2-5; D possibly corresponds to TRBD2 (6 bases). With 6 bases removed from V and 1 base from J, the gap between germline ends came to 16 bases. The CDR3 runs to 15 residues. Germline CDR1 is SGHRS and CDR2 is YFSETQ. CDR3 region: CASTVGSSVQETQYF. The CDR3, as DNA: TGCGCCAGCACGGTCGGTTCTAGCGTCCAAGAGACCCAGTACTTC. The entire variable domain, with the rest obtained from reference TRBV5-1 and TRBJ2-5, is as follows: KAGVTQTPRYLIKTRGQQVTLSCSPISGHRSVSWYQQTPGQGLQFLFEYFSETQRNKGNFPGRFSGRQFSNSRSEMNVSTLELGDSALYLCASTVGSSVQETQYFGPGTRLLVL.

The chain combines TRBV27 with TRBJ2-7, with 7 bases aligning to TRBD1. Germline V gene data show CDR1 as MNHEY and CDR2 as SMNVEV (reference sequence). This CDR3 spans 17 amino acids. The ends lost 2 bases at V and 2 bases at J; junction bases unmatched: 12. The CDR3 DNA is TGTGCCAGCAGTTTAAAGCCCGGGACAGAGAAAACCTACGAGCAGTACTTC. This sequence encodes CASSLKPGTEKTYEQYF.

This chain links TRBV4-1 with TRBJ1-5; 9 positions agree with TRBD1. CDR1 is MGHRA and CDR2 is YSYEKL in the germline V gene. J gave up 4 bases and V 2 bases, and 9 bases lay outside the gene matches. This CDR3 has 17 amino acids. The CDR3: CASSQRGAGTGNQPQHF. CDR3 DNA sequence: TGCGCCAGCAGCCAAAGGGGAGCCGGGACAGGGAATCAGCCCCAGCATTTT.

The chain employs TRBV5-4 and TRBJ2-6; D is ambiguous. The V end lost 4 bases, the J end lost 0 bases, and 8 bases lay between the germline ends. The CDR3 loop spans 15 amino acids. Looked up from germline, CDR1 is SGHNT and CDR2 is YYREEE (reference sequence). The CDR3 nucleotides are TGTGCCAGCAGCACACGGTTCTCTGGGGCCAACGTCCTGACTTTC. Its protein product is CASSTRFSGANVLTF.

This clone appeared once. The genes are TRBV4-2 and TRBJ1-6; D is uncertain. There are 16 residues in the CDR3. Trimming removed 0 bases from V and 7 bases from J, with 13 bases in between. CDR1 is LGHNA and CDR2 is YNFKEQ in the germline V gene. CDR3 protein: CASSQDERGINSPLHF. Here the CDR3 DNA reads TGTGCCAGCAGCCAAGATGAGAGAGGAATAAATTCACCCCTCCACTTT.

CDR3 DNA sequence: TGTGCCAGCAGCACAACAGGGGATGGGGAGACCCAGTACTTC. Amino acids: CASSTTGDGETQYF. This sequence joins TRBV7-3 and TRBJ2-5; 7 bases agree with TRBD1. V dropped 5 bases and J dropped 5; count of bases not matched to a gene: 8. Germline V gives CDR1 SGHTA, CDR2 FQGTGA. CDR3 length: 14 residues.